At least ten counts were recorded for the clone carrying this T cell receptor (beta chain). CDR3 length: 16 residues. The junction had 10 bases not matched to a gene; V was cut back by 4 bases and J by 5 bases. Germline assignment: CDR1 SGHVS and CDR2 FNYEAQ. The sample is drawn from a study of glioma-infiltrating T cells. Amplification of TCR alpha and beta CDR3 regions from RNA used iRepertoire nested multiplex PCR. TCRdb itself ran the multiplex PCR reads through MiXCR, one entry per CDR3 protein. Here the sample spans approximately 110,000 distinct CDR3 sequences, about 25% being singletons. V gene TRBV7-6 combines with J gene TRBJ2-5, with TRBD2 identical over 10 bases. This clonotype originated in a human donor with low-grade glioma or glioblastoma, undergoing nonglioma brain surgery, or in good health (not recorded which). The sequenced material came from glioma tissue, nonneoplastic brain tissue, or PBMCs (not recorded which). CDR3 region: CASSSLAGATTETQYF. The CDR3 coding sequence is TGTGCCAGCAGCTCGCTAGCGGGAGCGACCACGGAGACCCAGTACTTC.